The rows below give T cell receptor beta chains drawn from one sample of a study of blood T cell repertoires in COVID-19. Produced via immunoSEQ multiplex PCR; TCRdb's table is partial and in-frame only. The profile covers 180,000 or so clones, with under 85% appearing a single time and over 7.5% taken by the ten largest. The sample was peripheral blood. These receptors originate from a woman of 80 years or more with acute or convalescent COVID-19. Each CDR3 is given with its conserved first and last residue. The order of the fields is V gene, J gene, clone size, CDR3 protein. Only part of the rows carry a size: once, few, many, or a class if the clone is expanded.

v_gene: TRBV19; j_gene: TRBJ2-2; abundance: NA; CDR3aa: CASSIDGRQADTGELFF
v_gene: TRBV6-1; j_gene: TRBJ1-2; abundance: NA; CDR3aa: CASSQEKGTGNYGYTF
v_gene: TRBV6-2/TRBV6-3; j_gene: TRBJ2-7; abundance: NA; CDR3aa: CASSTGTGVSYEQYF
v_gene: TRBV9; j_gene: TRBJ1-2; abundance: NA; CDR3aa: CASSADRGDYGYTF
v_gene: TRBV30; j_gene: TRBJ1-1; abundance: NA; CDR3aa: CAWSKRGAYTEAFF
v_gene: TRBV10-1; j_gene: TRBJ2-7; abundance: few; CDR3aa: CASSNRGVRNEQYF
v_gene: TRBV19; j_gene: TRBJ1-5; abundance: NA; CDR3aa: CASSILLSGTGFKQPQHF
v_gene: TRBV11-2; j_gene: TRBJ1-2; abundance: NA; CDR3aa: CASRVPGQGIGYTF
v_gene: TRBV25-1; j_gene: TRBJ1-1; abundance: NA; CDR3aa: CASSELSGRSTEAFF
v_gene: TRBV7-9; j_gene: TRBJ1-1; abundance: NA; CDR3aa: CASRSTDLITEAFF
v_gene: TRBV6-1; j_gene: TRBJ1-1; abundance: NA; CDR3aa: CASSYLAVHTEAFF
v_gene: TRBV11-3; j_gene: TRBJ1-1; abundance: NA; CDR3aa: CASSLNGGAEAFF
v_gene: TRBV25-1; j_gene: TRBJ2-2; abundance: NA; CDR3aa: CASSESAGIGPGELFF
v_gene: TRBV10-3; j_gene: TRBJ2-2; abundance: NA; CDR3aa: CALRRAGGELFF
v_gene: TRBV6-5; j_gene: TRBJ1-1; abundance: NA; CDR3aa: CASSKPVGDATEAFF
v_gene: TRBV18; j_gene: TRBJ1-1; abundance: NA; CDR3aa: CASSSTGNTEAFF
v_gene: TRBV6-5; j_gene: TRBJ2-6; abundance: few; CDR3aa: CASSYSRHSGANVLTF
v_gene: TRBV7-9; j_gene: TRBJ2-2; abundance: NA; CDR3aa: CASSPRGSANTGELFF
v_gene: TRBV10-3; j_gene: TRBJ2-2; abundance: once; CDR3aa: CAIKGPAGGTGELFF